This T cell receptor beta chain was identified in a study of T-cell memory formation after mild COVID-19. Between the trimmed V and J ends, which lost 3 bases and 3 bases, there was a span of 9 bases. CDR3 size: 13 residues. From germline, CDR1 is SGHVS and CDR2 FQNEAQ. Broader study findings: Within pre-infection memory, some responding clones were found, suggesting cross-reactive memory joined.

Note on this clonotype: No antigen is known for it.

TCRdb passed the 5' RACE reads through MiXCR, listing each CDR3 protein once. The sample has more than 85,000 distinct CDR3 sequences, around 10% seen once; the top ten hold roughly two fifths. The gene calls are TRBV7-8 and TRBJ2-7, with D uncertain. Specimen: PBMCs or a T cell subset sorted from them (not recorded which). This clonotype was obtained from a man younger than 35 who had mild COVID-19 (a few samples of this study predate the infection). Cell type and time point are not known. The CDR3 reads CASSFESDYEQYF. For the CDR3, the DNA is TGTGCCAGCAGCTTTGAGTCGGACTACGAGCAGTACTTC. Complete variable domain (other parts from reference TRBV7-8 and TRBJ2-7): GAGVSQSPRYKVAKRGQDVALRCDPISGHVSLFWYQQALGQGPEFLTYFQNEAQLDKSGLPSDRFFAERPEGSVSTLKIQRTQQEDSAVYLCASSFESDYEQYFGPGTRLTVT.